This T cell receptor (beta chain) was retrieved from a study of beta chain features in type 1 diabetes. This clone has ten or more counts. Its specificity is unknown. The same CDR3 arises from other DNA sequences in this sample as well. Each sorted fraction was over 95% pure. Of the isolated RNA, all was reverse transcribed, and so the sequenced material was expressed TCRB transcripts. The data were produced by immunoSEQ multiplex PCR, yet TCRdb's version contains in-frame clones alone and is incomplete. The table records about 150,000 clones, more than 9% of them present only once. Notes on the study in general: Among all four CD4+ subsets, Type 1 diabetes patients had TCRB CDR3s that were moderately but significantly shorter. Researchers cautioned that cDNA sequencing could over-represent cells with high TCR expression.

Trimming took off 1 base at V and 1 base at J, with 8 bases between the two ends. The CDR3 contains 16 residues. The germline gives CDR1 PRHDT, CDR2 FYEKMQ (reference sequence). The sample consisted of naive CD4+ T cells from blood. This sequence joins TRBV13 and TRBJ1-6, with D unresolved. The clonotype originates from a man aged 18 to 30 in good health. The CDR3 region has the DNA TGTGCCAGCAGCTTAGATCGGGGTTCCTATAATTCACCCCTCCACTTT. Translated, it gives CASSLDRGSYNSPLHF. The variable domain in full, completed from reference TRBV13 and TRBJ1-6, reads AAGVIQSPRHLIKEKRETATLKCYPIPRHDTVYWYQQGPGQDPQFLISFYEKMQSDKGSIPDRFSAQQFSDYHSELNMSSLELGDSALYFCASSLDRGSYNSPLHFGNGTRLTVT.